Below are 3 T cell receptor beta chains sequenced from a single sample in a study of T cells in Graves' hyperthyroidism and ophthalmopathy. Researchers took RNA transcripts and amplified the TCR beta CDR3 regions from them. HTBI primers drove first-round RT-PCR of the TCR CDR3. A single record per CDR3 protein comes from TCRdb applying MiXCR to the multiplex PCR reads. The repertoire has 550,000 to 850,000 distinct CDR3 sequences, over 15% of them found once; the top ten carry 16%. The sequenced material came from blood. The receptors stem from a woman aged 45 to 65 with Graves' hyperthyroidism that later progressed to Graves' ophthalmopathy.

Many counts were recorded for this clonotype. The CDR3: CASSLQGGGSQPQHF. The CDR3 nucleotides read TGTGCCAGCAGTTTACAAGGGGGCGGGAGTCAGCCCCAGCATTTT. The rearrangement uses TRBV12-3 or TRBV12-4 and TRBJ1-5, with 7 bases fitting TRBD1. The CDR3 length is 15 residues. The ends lost 2 bases at V and 6 bases at J; junction bases unmatched: 7.

CDR3 region: CASRRTGGWDTQYF. CDR3 in DNA: TGTGCCAGCAGGAGGACAGGGGGCTGGGATACGCAGTATTTT. This sequence joins TRBV12-3 or TRBV12-4 and TRBJ2-3, with TRBD1 matching 11 bases. The CDR3 is made up of 14 amino acids. V lost 6 bases to trimming and J lost 6 bases; unmatched junction nucleotides: 5.

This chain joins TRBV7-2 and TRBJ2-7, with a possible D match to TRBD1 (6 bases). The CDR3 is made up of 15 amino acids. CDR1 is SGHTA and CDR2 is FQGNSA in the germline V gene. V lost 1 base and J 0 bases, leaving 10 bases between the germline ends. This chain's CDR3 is CASSLEQGNSYEQYF. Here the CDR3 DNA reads TGTGCCAGCAGCTTAGAACAGGGTAACTCCTACGAGCAGTACTTC. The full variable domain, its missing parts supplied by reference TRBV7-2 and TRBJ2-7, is GAGVSQSPSNKVTEKGKDVELRCDPISGHTALYWYRQSLGQGLEFLIYFQGNSAPDKSGLPSDRFSAERTGGSVSTLTIQRTQQEDSAVYLCASSLEQGNSYEQYFGPGTRLTVT.